This T cell receptor (beta chain) was sequenced during a study of control samples from healthy donors and cancer patients. TCRdb's table, derived via immunoSEQ multiplex PCR, lists solely in-frame clones and lacks some. The table records tens of thousands of clones, roughly 88% of them present only once. Per germline, CDR1 SGHTA and CDR2 FQGTGA. The germline V and J ends were trimmed by 6 bases and 5 bases, with 15 bases remaining between them. The CDR3 runs to 14 residues. The material sequenced was blood. This TCR came from a man aged 50 to 60 in good health. The rearrangement links TRBV7-3 to TRBJ2-3; perhaps TRBD1 as D (5 bases). CDR3 loop: CASSLSGSEDTQYF. The CDR3 DNA reads TGTGCCAGCAGTTTATCAGGGTCGGAAGATACGCAGTATTTT.